This record concerns one T cell receptor (beta chain) sequence. Its target is unknown. The CDR3 has 17 residues. V shed 5 bases and J 3 bases; nucleotides not matched to a gene: 11. Germline-derived CDR1 and CDR2 are SGHVT and SQSDAQ. The PCR employed 60 Vbeta primers together with 13 Jbeta primers. Method: immunoSEQ multiplex PCR; TCRdb's copy keeps in-frame clones and lacks some. Among approximately 64,000 clones, around 74% were seen once, and the ten largest hold about 4.8%. This record comes from a study of cytomegalovirus exposure and HLA in healthy donors. Study-level points and caveats: Common viral pathogens (according to a later analysis) appeared linked to several of the most significant clusters. The investigators catalogued some 160 TCR beta chains as cytomegalovirus-associated. In a later analysis, a missense DCLRE1C variant was linked to TCR beta V- and J-gene trimming. Reports credit the classifier with highly specific, highly sensitive diagnosis of cytomegalovirus status.

The receptor comes from a male donor in good health and CMV-seropositive. The chain recombines TRBV7-4 with TRBJ2-2, with 8 bases matching TRBD1. The specimen was PBMCs. CDR3 in DNA: TGTGCCAGCAGCGGAACAGGACAGGGAGGTGACACCGGGGAGCTGTTTTTT. Residues: CASSGTGQGGDTGELFF.